Presented here are 3 T cell receptor beta chains from one specimen sequenced in a study of T-cell memory formation after mild COVID-19. TCRdb used MiXCR to reprocess the 5' RACE reads, holding one entry per CDR3 protein. The sample has around 100,000 distinct CDR3 sequences, over 8.5% seen once. What was sequenced was PBMCs or a T cell subset sorted from them (not recorded which). The receptors shown here come from a man younger than 30 who had mild COVID-19 (a few samples of this study predate the infection). Cell type and time point are not known.

The chain carries TRBV10-3 and TRBJ2-4; D gene ambiguous. V was pared by 3 bases and J by 6 bases, with 21 bases between. Germline CDR1 is ENHRY and CDR2 is SYGVKD. This CDR3 has 17 residues. In nucleotides, the CDR3 is TGTGCCATCAGTGACCCCTCCGGTGGGCGAGGCGGAAACATTCAGTACTTC. This sequence encodes CAISDPSGGRGGNIQYF.

The gene calls are TRBV12-3 or TRBV12-4 and TRBJ2-2, with TRBD1 matching 7 bases. This CDR3 has 14 residues. The ends lost 8 bases at V and 0 bases at J; junction bases unmatched: 3. CDR3 sequence (DNA): TGTGCCAGCGGACAGGTTACGAACACCGGGGAGCTGTTTTTT. This gives the protein CASGQVTNTGELFF.

This clonotype was seen a handful of times. This chain connects TRBV20-1 to TRBJ1-6; D remains ambiguous. This CDR3 region has 16 residues. V was clipped by 0 bases and J by 4 bases, with 13 bases between them. In germline, CDR1 is DFQATT, CDR2 SNEGSKA (reference sequence). The CDR3 nucleotides read TGCAGTGCTAGAGATGGGGAGTCGATGTATAATTCACCCCTCCACTTT. Amino acids: CSARDGESMYNSPLHF.